The 19 T cell receptor beta chains listed next were all sequenced from one sample in a study of cytomegalovirus exposure and HLA in healthy donors. TCRdb keeps only in-frame clones here, not all; method: immunoSEQ multiplex PCR. The data hold about 360,000 clones, with 80% to 90% observed a single time. Material for sequencing was PBMCs. The receptor source for this set is a woman aged 18-35 years in good health and CMV-seronegative.

The J gene is TRBJ2-7, the V gene TRBV10-1; TRBD1 matches 10 bases. The CDR3 is 14 residues long. Germline V lookup: CDR1 WNHNN, CDR2 SYGVQD (reference sequence). After removal of 6 bases from V and 6 bases from J, the junction contained 8 bases not matched to a gene. CDR3 sequence: CASSPRQGASEQYF. For the CDR3, the DNA is TGCGCCAGCAGCCCTAGACAGGGGGCCAGCGAGCAGTACTTC.

CDR3 loop: CASSVATSGYTF. CDR3 nucleotide sequence: TGTGCCAGCAGCGTAGCTACTTCTGGCTACACCTTC. J is TRBJ1-2 and V is TRBV9; D gene ambiguous. Germline V CDR1 and CDR2: SGDLS, YYNGEE. The CDR3 spans 12 residues. Trimming pared 0 bases from V and 7 bases from J, leaving 7 bases between.

The chain couples TRBV15 to TRBJ1-3; 8 bases map to TRBD1. Germline V gives CDR1 LNHNV, CDR2 YYDKDF (reference sequence). This CDR3 is built from 17 residues. V dropped 0 bases and J dropped 3; count of bases not matched to a gene: 7. The CDR3, as DNA: TGTGCCACCAGCAGAGATGGGTGGACAGGGAATGGAAACACCATATATTTT. Encoded protein: CATSRDGWTGNGNTIYF.

The V call is TRBV2, the J call TRBJ2-2; 7 bases agree with TRBD2. The CDR3 is made up of 13 amino acids. V shed 10 bases, J shed 5 bases, and the junction held 7 bases outside the gene matches. Germline V gene data show CDR1 as SNHLY and CDR2 as FYNNEI. The chain's CDR3 is CATYVGGTGELFF. DNA for the CDR3: TGTGCCACCTACGTCGGGGGGACCGGGGAGCTGTTTTTT. Filled out from reference TRBV2 and TRBJ2-2, the complete variable domain reads EPEVTQTPSHQVTQMGQEVILRCVPISNHLYFYWYRQILGQKVEFLVSFYNNEISEKSEIFDDQFSVERPDGSNFTLKIRSTKLEDSAMYFCATYVGGTGELFFGEGSRLTVL.

The V call is TRBV7-2, the J call TRBJ1-1, with no clear D. V was shortened by 1 base and J by 3 bases, with 12 bases between the two germline ends. The germline CDR1 and CDR2 sequences are SGHTA and FQGNSA. CDR3 length: 15 residues. Here the CDR3 reads CASSLGEGRDTEAFF. CDR3 nucleotides: TGTGCCAGCAGCTTAGGGGAGGGTCGGGACACTGAAGCTTTCTTT.

This clone was seen ten or more times. The V and J genes are TRBV19 and TRBJ2-1; D is possibly TRBD1 (6 bases). Looked up from germline, CDR1 is LNHDA and CDR2 is SQIVND (reference sequence). There are 14 residues in the CDR3. The germline V and J ends were trimmed by 1 base and 13 bases, with 17 bases remaining between them. The CDR3 protein is CASSIGRDRQVQFF. The DNA of the CDR3 is TGTGCCAGTAGTATAGGGAGAGACAGGCAGGTCCAGTTCTTC.

V is TRBV2 and J is TRBJ2-7; 7 bases line up with TRBD2. Germline V gives CDR1 SNHLY, CDR2 FYNNEI. CDR3 length: 16 residues. With V trimmed by 1 base and J by 4 bases, 10 bases remained unmatched. DNA of the CDR3: TGTGCCAGCAGTGAAGGCCGGGACGGGGGGTGGTACGAGCAGTACTTC. This sequence encodes CASSEGRDGGWYEQYF.

The J gene is TRBJ1-5, the V gene TRBV28; D call uncertain. Germline-derived CDR1 and CDR2 are MDHEN and SYDVKM. V was trimmed by 10 bases and J by 5 bases, leaving 9 bases between them. The CDR3 length is 11 residues. The CDR3 region is CATALYQPQHF. CDR3 bases: TGTGCCACCGCTCTATATCAGCCCCAGCATTTT.

J is TRBJ1-6 and V is TRBV15; D remains unclear. Germline V CDR1 and CDR2: LNHNV, YYDKDF (reference sequence). The CDR3 length is 13 residues. V was trimmed by 0 bases and J by 8 bases, leaving 5 bases between them. The CDR3 coding sequence is TGTGCCACCAGCAGAGAGGGAGATTCACCCCTCCACTTT. This translates into CATSREGDSPLHF.

This chain joins TRBV27 and TRBJ2-3; a possible D gene is TRBD2 (6 bases). CDR1 MNHEY and CDR2 SMNVEV come from the germline V gene (reference sequence). The V and J ends lost 1 base and 4 bases respectively, with 9 bases between them. The CDR3 has 14 residues. The CDR3 sequence is CASSLLWGADTQYF. The CDR3 nucleotides read TGTGCCAGCAGTTTATTGTGGGGGGCAGATACGCAGTATTTT.

This chain links TRBV30 with TRBJ2-1; unclear D gene. The V end lost 1 base, the J end lost 4 bases, and 8 bases lay between the germline ends. In germline, CDR1 is GTSNPN, CDR2 SVGIG (reference sequence). The CDR3 runs 13 residues. The CDR3 bases are TGTGCCTGGAGTGCCGAGGTTTACAATGAGCAGTTCTTC. The encoded protein is CAWSAEVYNEQFF.

The rearrangement links TRBV4-2 to TRBJ2-5; no reliable D call. The CDR3 has 14 amino acids. Germline V gene data show CDR1 as LGHNA and CDR2 as YNFKEQ. The V end was cut by 0 bases, the J end by 4 bases, with 9 bases between. The CDR3 loop is CASSQEGRGETQYF. CDR3 sequence (DNA): TGTGCCAGCAGCCAAGAAGGTCGAGGAGAGACCCAGTACTTC.

This chain uses TRBV30 with TRBJ2-2, with a possible D match to TRBD2 (6 bases). Between the trimmed V and J ends, which lost 8 bases and 0 bases, there was a span of 13 bases. The CDR3 is 14 amino acids. CDR1 and CDR2 (germline): GTSNPN, SVGIG (reference sequence). The CDR3 protein is CAQNGGANTGELFF. The CDR3 coding sequence is TGTGCCCAAAACGGAGGGGCGAACACCGGGGAGCTGTTTTTT.

V gene TRBV7-9 combines with J gene TRBJ1-4, with D uncertain. Per the germline V gene, CDR1 is SEHNR and CDR2 is FQNEAQ (reference sequence). The V end was cut by 4 bases, the J end by 5 bases, with 11 bases between. The CDR3 is 14 amino acids. The CDR3 coding sequence is TGTGCCAGCAGCTCGGGAGAGTTGAATGAAAAACTGTTTTTT. Protein: CASSSGELNEKLFF.

J is TRBJ2-7 and V is TRBV10-2, with D possibly matching TRBD1 (7 bases). Germline CDR1 and CDR2: WSHSY and SAAADI. Between the trimmed V and J ends, which lost 3 bases and 6 bases, there was a span of 27 bases. The CDR3 covers 18 residues. The CDR3 spells CASSETGVSGESEGEQYF. In nucleotides, the CDR3 is TGCGCCAGCAGTGAAACAGGGGTATCGGGGGAAAGTGAAGGCGAGCAGTACTTC.

The chain joins TRBV4-1 to TRBJ2-1, with D tentatively TRBD1 (5 bases). This CDR3 is 14 amino acids long. Germline V lookup: CDR1 MGHRA, CDR2 YSYEKL. Trimming took off 1 base at V and 4 bases at J, with 8 bases between the two ends. CDR3 in DNA: TGCGCCAGCAGCCAAGTACAGGAGTACAATGAGCAGTTCTTC. Its protein is CASSQVQEYNEQFF.

The V call is TRBV5-1, the J call TRBJ2-2; TRBD2 is a possible D gene (5 bases). V shed 4 bases and J shed 3 bases, with 16 bases lying between them. The CDR3 contains 16 residues. The V gene's germline CDR1 is SGHRS and CDR2 YFSETQ. DNA for the CDR3: TGCGCCAGCAGCCTACGAGGGTTTAGGGACACCGGGGAGCTGTTTTTT. Translating gives CASSLRGFRDTGELFF.

V gene TRBV28 combines with J gene TRBJ1-5; D uncertain. Germline-derived CDR1 and CDR2 are MDHEN and SYDVKM. Trimming removed 7 bases from V and 6 bases from J, with 10 bases in between. CDR3 size: 12 residues. CDR3 region: CASTLKRQPQHF. The CDR3 DNA is TGTGCCAGCACCCTAAAGCGTCAGCCCCAGCATTTT.

The chain joins TRBV5-1 to TRBJ2-3, with a tentative D call TRBD2 (5 bases). The germline gives CDR1 SGHRS, CDR2 YFSETQ. CDR3 length equals 17 residues. Deletions cut 1 base from V and 5 bases from J, with 20 bases between. The chain's CDR3 is CASSLRSGVVGGDTQYF. The CDR3 DNA sequence: TGCGCCAGCAGCTTGAGGTCCGGGGTGGTAGGAGGAGATACGCAGTATTTT.